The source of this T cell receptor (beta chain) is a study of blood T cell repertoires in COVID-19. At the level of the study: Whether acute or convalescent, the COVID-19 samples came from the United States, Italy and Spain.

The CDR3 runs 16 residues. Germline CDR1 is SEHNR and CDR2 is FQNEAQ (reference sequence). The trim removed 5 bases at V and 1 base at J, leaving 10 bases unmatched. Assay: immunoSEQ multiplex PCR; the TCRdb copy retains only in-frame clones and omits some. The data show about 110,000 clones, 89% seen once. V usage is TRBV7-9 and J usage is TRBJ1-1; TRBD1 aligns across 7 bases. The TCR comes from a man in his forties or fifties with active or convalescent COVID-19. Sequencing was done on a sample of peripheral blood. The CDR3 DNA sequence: TGTGCCAGCAGCGGAGGCGGGACAGTGAGGAACACTGAAGCTTTCTTT. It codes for CASSGGGTVRNTEAFF.